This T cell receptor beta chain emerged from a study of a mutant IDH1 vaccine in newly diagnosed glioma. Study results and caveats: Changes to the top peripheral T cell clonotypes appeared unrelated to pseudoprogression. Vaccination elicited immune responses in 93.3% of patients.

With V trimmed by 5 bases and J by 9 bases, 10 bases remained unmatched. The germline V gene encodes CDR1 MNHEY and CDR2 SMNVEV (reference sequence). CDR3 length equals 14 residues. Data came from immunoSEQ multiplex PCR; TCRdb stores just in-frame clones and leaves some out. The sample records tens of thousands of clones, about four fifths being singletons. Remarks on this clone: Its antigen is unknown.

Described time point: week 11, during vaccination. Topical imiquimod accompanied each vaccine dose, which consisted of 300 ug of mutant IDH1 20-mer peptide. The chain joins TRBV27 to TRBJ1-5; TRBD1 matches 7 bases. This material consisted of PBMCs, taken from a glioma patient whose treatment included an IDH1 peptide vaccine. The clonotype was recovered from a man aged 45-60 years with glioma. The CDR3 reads CASSAGTALLPQHF. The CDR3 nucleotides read TGTGCCAGCAGTGCCGGGACAGCGCTACTGCCCCAGCATTTT.